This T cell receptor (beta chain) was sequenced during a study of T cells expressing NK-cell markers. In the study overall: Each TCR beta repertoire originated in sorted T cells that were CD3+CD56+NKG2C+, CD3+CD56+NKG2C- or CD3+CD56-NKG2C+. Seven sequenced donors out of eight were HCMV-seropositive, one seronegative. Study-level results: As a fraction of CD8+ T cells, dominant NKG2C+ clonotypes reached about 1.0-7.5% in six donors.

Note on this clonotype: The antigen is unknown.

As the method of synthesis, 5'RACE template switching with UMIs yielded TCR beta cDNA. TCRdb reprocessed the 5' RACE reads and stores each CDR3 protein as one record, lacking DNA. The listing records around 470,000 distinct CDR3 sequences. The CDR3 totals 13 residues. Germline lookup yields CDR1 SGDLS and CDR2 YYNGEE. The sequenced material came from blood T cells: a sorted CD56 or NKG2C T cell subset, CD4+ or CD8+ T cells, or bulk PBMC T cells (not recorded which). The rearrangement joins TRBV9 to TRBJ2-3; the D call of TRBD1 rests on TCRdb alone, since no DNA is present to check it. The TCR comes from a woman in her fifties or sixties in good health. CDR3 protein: CASSVTGTDTQYF.